Below, 14 T cell receptor beta chains from the same sample are listed, as sequenced in a study of Graves' ophthalmopathy and Graves' hyperthyroidism. The study amplified TCR beta CDR3 regions using RNA transcripts. A first-round RT-PCR used HTBI primers, followed by a second-round multiplex PCR. TCRdb re-called the multiplex PCR reads through MiXCR, storing one row per CDR3 protein. The sample carries around 1.1 million distinct CDR3 sequences, less than 45% recorded once. Source material: peripheral blood or thyroid tissue (not recorded which). The receptors originated from an adult man with Graves' hyperthyroidism.

This chain connects TRBV19 to TRBJ2-3, with 9 bases lining up with TRBD2. Germline values: CDR1 LNHDA, CDR2 SQIVND (reference sequence). After removal of 7 bases from V and 0 bases from J, the junction contained 5 bases not matched to a gene. The CDR3 runs to 15 residues. CDR3 nucleotides: TGTGCCAGTATGCGGGAGGGCCGCAGCACAGATACGCAGTATTTT. Its protein is CASMREGRSTDTQYF.

The chain uses TRBV19 and TRBJ2-7; TRBD2 aligns across 10 bases. Germline lookup yields CDR1 LNHDA and CDR2 SQIVND (reference sequence). CDR3 length equals 15 residues. Trimming took 6 bases from V and 3 from J; bases not matched to a gene: 8. CDR3 sequence: CASRTGTSAFYEQYF. The CDR3 DNA sequence: TGTGCCAGTAGGACCGGGACTAGCGCCTTCTACGAGCAGTACTTC. Full variable domain (missing parts from reference TRBV19 and TRBJ2-7): DGGITQSPKYLFRKEGQNVTLSCEQNLNHDAMYWYRQDPGQGLRLIYYSQIVNDFQKGDIAEGYSVSREKKESFPLTVTSAQKNPTAFYLCASRTGTSAFYEQYFGPGTRLTVT.

There are a few counts of this clonotype. The V and J genes are TRBV6-5 and TRBJ2-5; weak D call: TRBD2 (6 bases). The CDR3 is 15 amino acids. V gave up 4 bases and J gave up 9 bases, with 21 bases separating them. CDR1 and CDR2 (germline): MNHEY, SVGAGI. Here the CDR3 DNA reads TGTGCCAGCAGTTCCCGGGAGCCTGCCCTGAGGTCCCAGTACTTC. It translates to CASSSREPALRSQYF.

Points on this clonotype: At one end the junction does not follow the germline gene, possibly because of a read error. This chain links TRBV7-2 with TRBJ1-1; D ambiguous. This CDR3 has 14 amino acids. Germline lookup yields CDR1 SGHTA and CDR2 FQGNSA. The CDR3 bases are TGCGCCAGCAGCCAAGGTGGAGACGGGTCTGAAGCTTTCTTT. Residues: CASSQGGDGSEAFF. The variable domain in full, completed from reference TRBV7-2 and TRBJ1-1, reads GAGVSQSPSNKVTEKGKDVELRCDPISGHTALYWYRQSLGQGLEFLIYFQGNSAPDKSGLPSDRFSAERTGGSVSTLTIQRTQQEDSAVYLCASSQGGDGSEAFFGQGTRLTVV.

This clonotype was detected many times. This chain links TRBV12-3 or TRBV12-4 with TRBJ2-2; the D gene could be TRBD1 or TRBD2 (6 bases each). The CDR3 covers 15 residues. V lost 5 bases and J 6 bases, leaving 16 bases between the germline ends. DNA of the CDR3: TGTGCCAGCAGTCACGTACAGGGAGGCGCCGGGGAGCTGTTTTTT. Its translation: CASSHVQGGAGELFF.

This clonotype came up many times. This rearrangement joins TRBV2 to TRBJ1-1, with D perhaps TRBD1 (5 bases). The CDR3 covers 17 residues. V shed 7 bases and J shed 4 bases, with 25 bases lying between them. Germline-derived CDR1 and CDR2 are SNHLY and FYNNEI. CDR3 nucleotides: TGTGCCAGCACTTCTCGGGGACTTTCCATAGGGGTCACTGAAGCTTTCTTT. The encoded protein is CASTSRGLSIGVTEAFF.

The table lists this clonotype with many counts. V is TRBV9 and J is TRBJ2-2; D gene uncertain. CDR1 and CDR2 (germline): SGDLS, YYNGEE. The CDR3 covers 14 residues. V was cut by 0 bases and J by 8 bases, with 11 bases left in between. This CDR3 reads CASSVGTRSGELFF. CDR3 in DNA: TGTGCCAGCAGCGTAGGAACCCGCAGTGGGGAGCTGTTTTTT.

A word on this clonotype: Likely a read error: the CDR3 ends without its conserved phenylalanine or tryptophan. The limits of the CDR3 on the DNA are not certain, so only TCRdb's listed CDR3 is given. V is TRBV7-2 and J is TRBJ1-4; the table's TRBD1 call for D was not verified on the DNA. Germline CDR1 is SGHTA and CDR2 is FQGNSA. From its first to its last residue, the CDR3 has 8 amino acids. CDR3 loop: CASTEAGG.

This clonotype showed up many times. The genes are TRBV7-9 and TRBJ2-7; 8 bases fit TRBD2. This CDR3 spans 13 amino acids. V lost 7 bases and J lost 0; bases outside the gene matches: 2. Germline loops: CDR1 SEHNR, CDR2 FQNEAQ (reference sequence). In nucleotides, the CDR3 is TGTGCCAGCAAAACTAGCGGCTCCTACGAGCAGTACTTC. Encoded protein: CASKTSGSYEQYF.

The count of this clonotype is one. A much larger clone is a single base away; this may be a read error. The genes are TRBV7-9 and TRBJ1-1; D ambiguous. This CDR3 is built from 15 residues. Germline lookup yields CDR1 SEHNR and CDR2 FQNEAQ (reference sequence). CDR3 DNA sequence: TGTGCCAGAAGCTTACAGCCCAGAACGAACACTGAAGCTTTCTTT. Translating gives CARSLQPRTNTEAFF.

This clonotype was picked up a small number of times. The V gene is TRBV7-8, the J gene TRBJ1-6, with TRBD1 matching over 10 bases. Trimming removed 0 bases from V and 8 bases from J; junction bases left unmatched: 7. Germline values: CDR1 SGHVS, CDR2 FQNEAQ. CDR3 length equals 17 residues. Here the CDR3 reads CASSLATGQGFDSPLHF. The CDR3 DNA reads TGTGCCAGCAGCTTAGCGACGGGACAGGGGTTTGATTCACCCCTCCACTTT.

This clonotype was found many times. The chain has TRBV19 and TRBJ1-1; D remains ambiguous. The CDR3 has 14 amino acids. The V and J ends lost 4 bases and 4 bases respectively, with 13 bases between them. The germline CDR1 and CDR2 sequences are LNHDA and SQIVND (reference sequence). CDR3 region: CASSREGMGTEAFF. The CDR3 DNA reads as TGTGCCAGTAGTAGGGAGGGTATGGGCACTGAAGCTTTCTTT.

This clonotype was detected ten times or more. The chain carries TRBV6-5 and TRBJ2-5, with D perhaps TRBD2 (5 bases). The germline V and J ends were trimmed by 2 bases and 1 base, with 8 bases remaining between them. The CDR3 sequence is 14 residues long. Germline CDR1 reads MNHEY; CDR2 reads SVGAGI. The CDR3 nucleotides read TGTGCCAGCAGTTACCGGGAAGGCCAAGAGACCCAGTACTTC. The encoded protein is CASSYREGQETQYF.

There are a few counts of this clonotype. The chain employs TRBV28 and TRBJ2-5; D possibly matches TRBD1 or TRBD2 (5 bases each). V lost 2 bases, J lost 5 bases, and 12 bases lay in between. The CDR3 has 14 amino acids. The germline gives CDR1 MDHEN, CDR2 SYDVKM. CDR3 nucleotide sequence: TGTGCCAGCAGTTTACAGGGACCCCCGGAGACCCAGTACTTC. Translated: CASSLQGPPETQYF.